The sequence of this T cell receptor beta chain was determined in a study of T-cell reconstitution after alpha-beta-depleted transplantation in children (dated by TCRdb to 2016 to 2017). A note on the overall study: T-cell immune reconstitution after TCRalphabeta/CD19-depleted allogeneic hematopoietic cell transplantation in children was quantitatively tracked in the study by means of TCR repertoire profiling.

The treatment or condition tag for this specimen amounts to: allogeneic hematopoietic cell transplantation with graft depleted of TCRalphabeta T cells and CD19 B cells. The transplant recipients were children given TCRalphabeta/CD19-depleted allogeneic hematopoietic cell grafts. Findings and caveats that apply to the study as a whole: In some patients, high TCRbeta diversity at day 60 was attributed to recipient T cells and intrathymic progenitors that had survived conditioning. About two months after transplant, the apparently early recovery of alphabetaT-cell counts reportedly depended on just several hundred clones that had expanded rapidly and came from non-depleted graft cells. Hyperexpanded clone frequencies declined over subsequent months; after one year, T-cell counts and TCRbeta diversity were mostly attributed to newly produced T cells.

Libraries were made using PCR. The sequencing machine was an Illumina HiSeq 2500. To normalize quantification of the TCRbeta repertoire, the TCR libraries were built with molecular barcoding that relied on unique molecular identifiers. In-frame beta chains were kept once TCRdb had trimmed the public reads at Q25 with fastp and called clones with MiXCR. Identical CDR3 proteins give one entry, which carries the most common genes and DNA. For this sample there are 200,000 to 300,000 distinct CDR3 sequences; roughly 8.2% appear just once. 6.3% of the sample is taken by the ten largest. From cysteine to phenylalanine, the CDR3 is 16 amino acids long. The only DNA kept is the CDR3, 48 bases in frame from the first base. As encoded in the germline V gene, CDR1 is SGHTA while CDR2 is FQGNSA. The V end loses 6 bases and the J end loses 6 bases, and a stretch of 22 bases separates them. In this sample, this clonotype turned up many times. Its binding antigen is unknown. Per-base quality was not reported, and no clone a single base away is much larger than it.

The clonotype comes from a male patient aged 10 to 17 who had a stem cell transplant for acute lymphoblastic leukemia, so the T cells may come from the graft donor. Material: PBMCs, mostly from graft donor cells, obtained 180 days after TCRalphabeta/CD19-depleted stem cell transplant. The chain uses TRBV7-2 and TRBJ2-3; TRBD2 is a weak D gene call, 5 bases matching. The CDR3 is CASSYFGLAPGDTQYF. Here is the DNA: TGTGCCAGCAGTTATTTTGGACTTGCGCCGGGGGATACGCAGTATTTT.